The clone carrying this TCR beta chain was seen just once. Its matching antigen is unknown. This sample is drawn from a study of shared clonotypes between healthy human individuals. Study at large: Each donor's CD8 memory used one plate, CD8 naive two, each CD4 subset three. General study points: Clonotype sharing among donors was expected to depend on sequencing depth.

Germline assignment: CDR1 SGHAT and CDR2 FQNNGV. The V and J ends lost 4 bases and 5 bases respectively, with 11 bases between them. CDR3 size: 13 residues. Using approximately 200 ng DNA, approximately 30,000 T cell genomes, the sorted-subset replicate PCRs were run. Clones were sequenced by immunoSEQ multiplex PCR, and TCRdb holds only the in-frame ones, with some missing. The sample yields around 2.1 million clones, around 95% seen once. The chain couples TRBV11-2 to TRBJ1-1, with a possible D match to TRBD1 (6 bases). What was sequenced was naive CD4+ T cells sorted from blood. Subset meaning: CD45RA+ positively selected. This clonotype was obtained from a man in his late teens or twenties in good health. CDR3 bases: TGTGCCAGCAGCTCCGCAACAGGGACTGAAGCTTTCTTT. Translated: CASSSATGTEAFF.